These 14 T cell receptor beta chains share one sample of origin, sequenced in a study of lymphopenia after photon versus proton radiotherapy. Sequenced by immunoSEQ multiplex PCR; TCRdb stores in-frame clones only, minus some. The sample records around 42,000 clones, approximately 85% being singletons. Sequencing was performed on peripheral blood, taken from a patient treated with photon-based radiotherapy. All receptors come from a man in his forties with gastric cancer.

The chain is built from TRBV13 and TRBJ2-7, with D maybe TRBD1 (5 bases). The CDR3 sequence is 15 residues long. Germline lookup yields CDR1 PRHDT and CDR2 FYEKMQ (reference sequence). V shed 3 bases and J shed 9 bases, with 21 bases lying between them. CDR3 loop: CASSFGRTPSTVQYF. In nucleotides, the CDR3 is TGTGCCAGCAGCTTTGGTCGGACACCCTCGACGGTGCAGTACTTC.

By proportion, this clone is large. The sample holds other DNA sequences that translate to the same CDR3. The chain joins TRBV27 to TRBJ2-7; perhaps D is TRBD1 or TRBD2 (5 bases each). Germline V gene sequence: CDR1 MNHEY, CDR2 SMNVEV (reference sequence). This CDR3 region has 15 residues. Trimming removed 0 bases from V and 6 bases from J, with 15 bases in between. The CDR3: CASSLSGGSGGEQYF. The CDR3 coding sequence is TGTGCCAGCAGTTTATCAGGCGGGTCTGGGGGCGAGCAGTACTTC.

The chain uses TRBV15 and TRBJ2-1, with a weak D call TRBD2 (6 bases). CDR3 length: 16 residues. With 0 bases removed from V and 9 bases from J, the gap between germline ends came to 18 bases. CDR1 is LNHNV, CDR2 YYDKDF, per germline (reference sequence). The CDR3 region is CATSRDAGRGTSEQFF. The CDR3 coding sequence is TGTGCCACCAGCAGAGACGCGGGACGGGGAACTTCTGAGCAGTTCTTC.

The table lists this clone with a few counts. The rearrangement uses TRBV25-1 and TRBJ2-3, with 9 positions matching TRBD1. Germline CDR1 reads MGHDK; CDR2 reads SYGVNS. The CDR3 covers 17 residues. The V segment lost 1 base and the J segment 3 bases; nucleotides outside the gene matches: 8. The CDR3 DNA reads as TGTGCCAGCAGTGAATCCGGGACAGGGATCGGGACAGATACGCAGTATTTT. As protein: CASSESGTGIGTDTQYF.

The rearrangement uses TRBV15 and TRBJ1-2, with D maybe TRBD1 (5 bases). Germline V gene data show CDR1 as LNHNV and CDR2 as YYDKDF (reference sequence). Trimming pared 4 bases from V and 0 bases from J, leaving 6 bases between. The CDR3 is 13 amino acids. The CDR3: CATSTGPNYGYTF. In nucleotides, the CDR3 is TGTGCCACCAGCACGGGACCTAACTATGGCTACACCTTC. Supplemented by reference TRBV15 and TRBJ1-2, the full variable domain reads DAMVIQNPRYQVTQFGKPVTLSCSQTLNHNVMYWYQQKSSQAPKLLFHYYDKDFNNEADTPDNFQSRRPNTSFCFLDIRSPGLGDTAMYLCATSTGPNYGYTFGSGTRLTVV.

V usage is TRBV7-2 and J usage is TRBJ1-5, with 10 positions matching TRBD1. The ends lost 0 bases at V and 6 bases at J; junction bases unmatched: 5. The CDR3 extends over 16 amino acids. In germline, CDR1 is SGHTA, CDR2 FQGNSA. CDR3: CASSLAIDRGRQPQHF. The CDR3 coding sequence is TGTGCCAGCAGCTTAGCCATAGACAGGGGGCGTCAGCCCCAGCATTTT.

The chain is built from TRBV10-3 and TRBJ1-6, with D possibly matching TRBD1 (6 bases). This CDR3 has 13 residues. Looked up from germline, CDR1 is ENHRY and CDR2 is SYGVKD. The V and J ends lost 10 bases and 5 bases respectively, with 12 bases between them. This chain's CDR3 is CANGQKNNSPLHF. The CDR3 DNA reads TGTGCCAACGGACAGAAGAATAATTCACCCCTCCACTTT.

This rearrangement joins TRBV2 to TRBJ2-7; no clear D. The length of the CDR3 is 11 residues. Germline-derived CDR1 and CDR2 are SNHLY and FYNNEI. The V end lost 5 bases, the J end lost 7 bases, and 9 bases lay between the germline ends. This chain's CDR3 is CASSSLGEQYF. The DNA of the CDR3 is TGTGCCAGCAGTAGTTTGGGTGAGCAGTACTTC. Variable domain in full (rest from reference TRBV2 and TRBJ2-7): EPEVTQTPSHQVTQMGQEVILRCVPISNHLYFYWYRQILGQKVEFLVSFYNNEISEKSEIFDDQFSVERPDGSNFTLKIRSTKLEDSAMYFCASSSLGEQYFGPGTRLTVT.

The gene calls are TRBV7-8 and TRBJ2-7, with D uncertain. The germline V and J ends were trimmed by 5 bases and 7 bases, with 12 bases remaining between them. Germline V gene sequence: CDR1 SGHVS, CDR2 FQNEAQ. The CDR3 runs to 12 residues. Here the CDR3 reads CASSPVYVEQYF. CDR3 sequence (DNA): TGTGCCAGCAGCCCCGTGTACGTGGAGCAGTACTTC.

CDR3 DNA sequence: TGTGCCAGCAGCTTCGGCGGGGGGGCATTCCCAGATACGCAGTATTTT. Residues: CASSFGGGAFPDTQYF. The gene calls are TRBV7-7 and TRBJ2-3, with 9 bases aligning to TRBD2. V shed 3 bases and J 4 bases; nucleotides not matched to a gene: 8. CDR1 and CDR2 (germline): SSHAT, FNYEAQ (reference sequence). This CDR3 is 16 amino acids long.

V and J are TRBV27 and TRBJ1-6; D uncertain. In germline, CDR1 is MNHEY, CDR2 SMNVEV (reference sequence). This CDR3 has 15 residues. The V end was cut by 4 bases, the J end by 8 bases, with 15 bases between. The CDR3 coding sequence is TGTGCCAGCAGTTCTTTAGGTTTTTTCGATTCACCCCTCCACTTT. Its translation: CASSSLGFFDSPLHF.

The rearrangement uses TRBV6-5 and TRBJ1-1; a weak D match, TRBD1 (6 bases). The CDR3 has 12 amino acids. Trimming cost V 6 bases and J 3 bases, with 8 bases left between them. The germline V gene has CDR1 MNHEY and CDR2 SVGAGI. In nucleotides, the CDR3 is TGTGCCAGCAGGAGACAGGACACTGAAGCTTTCTTT. It codes for CASRRQDTEAFF.

The V call is TRBV4-3, the J call TRBJ1-3; D not certain. The V and J ends lost 3 bases and 8 bases respectively, with 11 bases between them. The CDR3 sequence is 13 residues long. From germline, CDR1 is LGHNA and CDR2 YSLEER. This CDR3 reads CASSHDIRDTIYF. CDR3 sequence (DNA): TGCGCCAGCAGCCACGACATTAGAGACACCATATATTTT.

V is TRBV14 and J is TRBJ2-3; D is uncertain. Trimming removed 5 bases at V and 6 bases at J, with 9 bases between. CDR1 is SGHDN and CDR2 is FVKESK in the germline V gene. The CDR3 consists of 12 residues. Here the CDR3 reads CASSTSGDTQYF. The CDR3 coding sequence is TGTGCCAGCAGCACTTCAGGCGATACGCAGTATTTT.